A single sample gave rise to the 3 T cell receptor beta chains below, sequenced in a study of blood T cell repertoires in COVID-19. Method: immunoSEQ multiplex PCR; TCRdb's copy keeps in-frame clones and lacks some. The table shows tens of thousands of clones, with 85% to 90% occurring only once. Sequenced sample: peripheral blood. The receptors were sampled from an elderly man with acute or convalescent COVID-19.

The chain carries TRBV5-1 and TRBJ1-5; no reliable D call. This CDR3 is built from 14 residues. V lost 0 bases and J lost 4, with 8 bases in between. Germline V CDR1 and CDR2: SGHRS, YFSETQ. CDR3 region: CASSLGPRNQPQHF. The CDR3 region has the DNA TGCGCCAGCAGCTTGGGTCCTAGGAATCAGCCCCAGCATTTT.

The chain employs TRBV6-6 and TRBJ2-7, with TRBD1 as a possible D gene (6 bases). The CDR3 extends over 13 amino acids. Germline V lookup: CDR1 MNHNY, CDR2 SVGAGI (reference sequence). V lost 2 bases, J lost 1 base, and 6 bases lay in between. CDR3 DNA sequence: TGTGCCAGCAGTTACGGACAGTCCTACGAGCAGTACTTC. Translating it yields CASSYGQSYEQYF.

The V call is TRBV19, the J call TRBJ2-7; TRBD1 aligns across 8 bases. Germline V gives CDR1 LNHDA, CDR2 SQIVND (reference sequence). The V and J ends lost 5 bases and 5 bases, in that order; junction bases with no gene match: 11. CDR3 length: 15 residues. CDR3 DNA: TGTGCCAGTAGTGCCCTGACAGGGGTTAGACACGAGCAGTACTTC. It is translated as CASSALTGVRHEQYF.